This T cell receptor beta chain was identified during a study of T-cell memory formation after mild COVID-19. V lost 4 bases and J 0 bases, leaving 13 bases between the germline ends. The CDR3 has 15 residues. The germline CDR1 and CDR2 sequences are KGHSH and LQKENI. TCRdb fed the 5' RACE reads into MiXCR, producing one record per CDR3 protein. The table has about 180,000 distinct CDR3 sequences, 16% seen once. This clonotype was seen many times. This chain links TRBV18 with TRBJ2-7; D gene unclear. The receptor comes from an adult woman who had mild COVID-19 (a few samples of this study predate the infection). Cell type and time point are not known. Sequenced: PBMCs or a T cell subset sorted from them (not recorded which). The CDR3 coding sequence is TGTGCCAGCTCACGATACGGGTCGAGCTCCTACGAGCAGTACTTC. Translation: CASSRYGSSSYEQYF.